This T cell receptor (beta chain) is from a study of control samples from healthy donors and cancer patients. Germline V gene lookup returns CDR1 WSHSY and CDR2 SAAADI. Trimming cost V 6 bases and J 3 bases, with 12 bases left between them. The CDR3 contains 13 residues. Generated by immunoSEQ multiplex PCR, the TCRdb table keeps only in-frame clones and is missing some. Of over 150,000 clones detected, 75% to 95% appear once; the ten largest clones hold around 2%. The receptor's source is a woman in her 40s in good health. The rearrangement joins TRBV10-2 to TRBJ2-7, with D possibly matching TRBD1 (6 bases). Sequencing was carried out using blood. In nucleotides, the CDR3 is TGCGCCAGCAGCGAGGGGGTGGACTACGAGCAGTACTTC. Translation: CASSEGVDYEQYF.